This T cell receptor (beta chain) was observed in a study of shared clonotypes between healthy human individuals. Study results and caveats: Rarefaction showed sorted-subset sequencing was incomplete despite large depth.

Clones were sequenced by immunoSEQ multiplex PCR, and TCRdb holds only the in-frame ones, with some missing. The sample shows around 2,000,000 clones, roughly 91% of them seen only once. As concerns this clone: Its antigen is as yet unknown.

CD45RO-negative, CCR7-positively selected cells formed the naive CD8 fraction, excluding terminally differentiated effector memory CD45RA+ cells. The study drew its donors from healthy HIV-negative adults without recent acute infections or vaccinations. Looked up from germline, CDR1 is SEHNR and CDR2 is FQNEAQ (reference sequence). This CDR3 is 13 amino acids long. The trim removed 6 bases at V and 5 bases at J, leaving 6 bases unmatched. This TCR was recovered from a man between 18 and 29 years old in good health. Some clones in this sample may be carry-over from other donors' samples. Sequencing was performed on naive CD8+ T cells from PBMCs. The chain carries TRBV7-9 and TRBJ2-7; 8 positions agree with TRBD1. The CDR3 nucleotides read TGTGCCAGCAGAGCCGGGACAGGTAACGAGCAGTACTTC. Translation gives CASRAGTGNEQYF.